The clone carrying this T cell receptor beta chain is a singleton in its sample. Its specificity is not known. The record originates from a study of blood T cells in healthy people across ages. CDR1 is SGHRS and CDR2 is YFSETQ in the germline V gene. Trimming shortened V by 7 bases and J by 7 bases, and 11 bases separated the two germline ends. The CDR3 spans 11 residues. A sample-barcoded 5' primer and a J-beta primer mix were used in a second PCR of about 6 to 12 cycles. TCRdb re-analysed the 5' RACE reads in MiXCR, keeping a single row per CDR3 protein. Of hundreds of thousands of distinct CDR3 sequences listed, 58% are singletons. Findings and caveats of the study: Higher diversity and more naive CD4+ cells were features of long-lived donors, compared to aged donors.

The TCR sequence derives from a young man in good health. Material: blood. The rearrangement uses TRBV5-1 and TRBJ1-1; D ambiguous. CDR3 sequence: CASRLGSEAFF. The CDR3 coding sequence is TGCGCCAGCCGACTAGGGAGTGAAGCTTTCTTT.